Listed below are T cell receptor beta chains from one sample, sequenced in a study of Ad26.COV2.S vaccination and SARS-CoV-2 variants. Assay: immunoSEQ multiplex PCR; the TCRdb copy retains only in-frame clones and omits some. The table includes more than 300,000 clones, 75% to 90% detected once. The sample consisted of peripheral blood, taken in a trial of Ad26.COV2.S vaccine versus placebo. The receptors were sampled from a person aged 18-65 years who received the Ad26.COV2.S COVID-19 vaccine or a placebo. Each CDR3 is given without its conserved first and last residue.

v_gene	j_gene	CDR3aa
TRBV23-1	TRBJ2-2	ASSQSTPRGVVTGELF
TRBV27	TRBJ1-2	ASSLSEGQGGGYGYT
TRBV7-9	TRBJ1-1	ASSWGSGHHEAF
TRBV18	TRBJ1-6	ASSPTGQPRSSYNSPLH
TRBV19	TRBJ2-1	ASSPLDRGRFPPQF
TRBV9	TRBJ2-1	ASSVDRVWSFDEQF
TRBV24-1	TRBJ2-3	ATSVGAAGGTDTQY
TRBV4-1	TRBJ2-1	ASSLQSIRYNEQF
TRBV5-4	TRBJ1-1	ASTDRAKTEAF
TRBV7-2	TRBJ2-3	ASSLAGQADTQY
TRBV14	TRBJ2-3	ASNPTGPTDTQY
TRBV24-1	TRBJ2-5	ATSDKVAGGGETQY
TRBV15	TRBJ2-3	AAGGTRTDTQY
TRBV2	TRBJ1-1	ASSALRGGNTEAF
TRBV7-8	TRBJ2-3	ASSLARGSGGRPQY
TRBV19	TRBJ1-1	ASSIAERMNTEAF
TRBV4-3	TRBJ1-4	ASSQDAPGSGEKLF
TRBV6-5	TRBJ1-2	ASSYSMGSYGYT
TRBV19	TRBJ2-2	ASSIRRDRSAGELF
TRBV6-2/TRBV6-3	TRBJ1-2	ASSPPETPPYGYT
TRBV3-1/TRBV3-2	TRBJ1-3	ASSQSGYSGNTIY
TRBV19	TRBJ1-6	ASSRAPPRDSPLH
TRBV19	TRBJ2-7	ASSSQGIGSYEQY
TRBV6-5	TRBJ1-1	ASTYSGADTEAF
TRBV5-4	TRBJ2-7	ASSAGQGVYEQY
TRBV5-1	TRBJ2-1	ASSFLAGSSYNEQF
TRBV7-3	TRBJ2-7	ASSSDRATEQY
TRBV5-4	TRBJ2-7	ASSLTPTSYEQY
TRBV28	TRBJ1-4	ATTGDPNEKLF
TRBV28	TRBJ1-2	ASSVAVQYGYT
TRBV7-2	TRBJ2-7	ASSVQGAVNHEQY
TRBV6-4	TRBJ1-5	ASSDSWGGGQPQH
TRBV11-2	TRBJ2-5	ASSFVGKGQETQY
TRBV9	TRBJ2-5	ASSVEGNPGGETQY
TRBV30	TRBJ2-2	AWRSGVLNTGELF
TRBV27	TRBJ2-7	ASRQGSYEQY
TRBV7-2	TRBJ1-2	ASSGGDRTRT
TRBV7-9	TRBJ2-3	AGQNTDTQY
TRBV24-1	TRBJ2-1	ATSDERGPYNEQF
TRBV6-5	TRBJ2-3	ASSFGTGGADTQY
TRBV28	TRBJ2-5	ASKPGALETQY
TRBV28	TRBJ1-6	ASSLRGSPLH
TRBV7-2	TRBJ1-1	ASSLGGAGGSTEAF
TRBV4-3	TRBJ2-7	ASSQEAAPSQYEQY
TRBV7-9	TRBJ2-1	ASSLGDGNEQF
TRBV19	TRBJ2-5	ASSIDLTGQETQY
TRBV28	TRBJ2-2	ASSSNDFRTSGRARTGELF
TRBV6-6	TRBJ2-7	ASTHEGYEQY
TRBV2	TRBJ1-4	ASSWDRWKLF
TRBV10-3	TRBJ2-7	AISVISSGGPHYEQY
TRBV6-1	TRBJ2-5	ASSESLAGGLGETQY
TRBV5-6	TRBJ1-5	ASSYRTGSNQPQH
TRBV4-1	TRBJ1-2	ASSQEQVTYGYT